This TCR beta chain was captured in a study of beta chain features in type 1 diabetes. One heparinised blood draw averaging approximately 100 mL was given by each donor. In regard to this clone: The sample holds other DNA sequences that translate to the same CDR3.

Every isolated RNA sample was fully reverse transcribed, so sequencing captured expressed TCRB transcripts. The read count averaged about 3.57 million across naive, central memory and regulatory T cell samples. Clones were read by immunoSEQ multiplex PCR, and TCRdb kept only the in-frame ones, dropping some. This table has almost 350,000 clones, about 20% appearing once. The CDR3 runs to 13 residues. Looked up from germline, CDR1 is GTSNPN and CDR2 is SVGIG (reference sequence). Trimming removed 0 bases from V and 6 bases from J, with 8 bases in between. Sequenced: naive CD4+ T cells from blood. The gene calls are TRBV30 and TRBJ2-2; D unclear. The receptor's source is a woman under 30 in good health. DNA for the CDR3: TGTGCCTGGAGTGTACGGGTGGCCGGGGAGCTGTTTTTT. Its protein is CAWSVRVAGELFF. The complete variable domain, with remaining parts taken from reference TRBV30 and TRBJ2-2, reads SQTIHQWPATLVQPVGSPLSLECTVEGTSNPNLYWYRQAAGRGLQLLFYSVGIGQISSEVPQNLSASRPQDRQFILSSKKLLLSDSGFYLCAWSVRVAGELFFGEGSRLTVL.